The clone carrying this T cell receptor beta chain was found many times. Its antigen is still unknown. The record originates from a study of spatial heterogeneity in lung cancer. Time point given: sample taken at primary tumor resection. The input material, whole RNA from tumor, nontumor lung or frozen PBMC, was sequenced unsorted. CDR3 length equals 12 residues. Between the trimmed V and J ends, which lost 3 bases and 4 bases, there was a span of 5 bases. One entry per CDR3 protein results from TCRdb running MiXCR on the 5' RACE reads. The table includes 23,000 or so distinct CDR3 sequences, around 5.1% detected once. Study results and limitations: Compared with follow-up, resection was when ubiquitous expanded tumor TCRs appeared in blood more.

The rearrangement uses TRBV12-3 or TRBV12-4 and TRBJ2-3, with no clear D. The source material was PBMCs, sampled at surgery. This clonotype originated in a male donor with early-stage non-small cell lung cancer. Written as DNA, the CDR3 is TGTGCCAGCAGTTTTTCATCAGATACGCAGTATTTT. It encodes CASSFSSDTQYF.